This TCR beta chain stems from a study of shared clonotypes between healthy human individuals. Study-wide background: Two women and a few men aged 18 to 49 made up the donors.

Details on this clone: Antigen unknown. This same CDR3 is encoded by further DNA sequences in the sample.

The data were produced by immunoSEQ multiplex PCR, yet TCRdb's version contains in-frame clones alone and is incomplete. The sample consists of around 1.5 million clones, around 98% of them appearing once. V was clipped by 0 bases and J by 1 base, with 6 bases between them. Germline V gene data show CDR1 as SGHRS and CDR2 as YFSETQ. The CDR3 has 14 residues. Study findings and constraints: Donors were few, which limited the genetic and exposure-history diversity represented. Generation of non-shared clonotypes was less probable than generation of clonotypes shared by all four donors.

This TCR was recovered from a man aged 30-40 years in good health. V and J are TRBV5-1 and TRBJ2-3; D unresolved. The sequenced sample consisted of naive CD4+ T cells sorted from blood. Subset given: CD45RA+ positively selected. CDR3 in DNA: TGCGCCAGCAGCTTGGCTGTTGGCACAGATACGCAGTATTTT. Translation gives CASSLAVGTDTQYF.